These 23 T cell receptor beta chains were all obtained from the same sample, sequenced in a study of cytomegalovirus exposure and HLA in healthy donors. PCR used 60 Vbeta primers and 13 Jbeta primers. This table comes from immunoSEQ multiplex PCR, and its TCRdb copy is limited to in-frame clones, with some not included. Of some 88,000 clones listed, approximately 57% are singletons. The sequencing input was PBMCs. The receptors were gathered from a woman aged 25-40 years in good health and CMV-seronegative.

The V gene is TRBV5-4, the J gene TRBJ2-7; no reliable D call. V gave up 2 bases and J gave up 2 bases, with 11 bases separating them. This CDR3 spans 14 amino acids. Germline loops: CDR1 SGHNT, CDR2 YYREEE (reference sequence). Written as DNA, the CDR3 is TGTGCCAGCAGCTTAAAGGAGAGACCCTACGAGCAGTACTTC. Amino acids: CASSLKERPYEQYF.

This clone was seen only a few times. This chain connects TRBV27 to TRBJ1-1; D is uncertain. This CDR3 contains 15 residues. CDR1 and CDR2 (germline): MNHEY, SMNVEV (reference sequence). V lost 5 bases to trimming and J lost 0 bases, with 13 bases between them. The CDR3 loop reads CASSLIPSVNTEAFF. In DNA, the CDR3 is TGTGCCAGCAGTCTTATCCCGTCGGTGAACACTGAAGCTTTCTTT.

The J gene is TRBJ1-5, the V gene TRBV15; D uncertain. V was cut by 0 bases and J by 7 bases, with 13 bases left in between. CDR3 length equals 15 residues. Germline V lookup: CDR1 LNHNV, CDR2 YYDKDF (reference sequence). CDR3 amino acids: CATSRDRGNGQPQHF. DNA of the CDR3: TGTGCCACCAGCAGAGATCGGGGAAATGGGCAGCCCCAGCATTTT.

V is TRBV11-2 and J is TRBJ2-3; D uncertain. The CDR3 extends over 13 amino acids. The V gene lost 0 bases and the J gene lost 5 bases, with 6 bases spanning the gap. CDR1 SGHAT and CDR2 FQNNGV come from the germline V gene. The CDR3 DNA is TGTGCCAGCAGCTTAGATCTGAGAGATACGCAGTATTTT. Amino acid sequence: CASSLDLRDTQYF.

This chain uses TRBV5-4 with TRBJ1-3; 7 positions match TRBD1. This CDR3 region has 14 residues. V trimming: 4 bases; J trimming: 3 bases; junction bases outside the gene matches: 4. Germline CDR1 SGHNT, CDR2 YYREEE (reference sequence). The CDR3 region is CASSIGTDGNTIYF. The CDR3 nucleotides are TGTGCCAGCAGCATTGGGACAGATGGAAACACCATATATTTT.

This chain joins TRBV7-8 and TRBJ2-7; 10 nucleotides line up with TRBD1. The CDR3 runs 15 residues. Germline CDR1 SGHVS, CDR2 FQNEAQ. J lost 5 bases, V lost 7 bases, and 11 bases had no gene match. In DNA form, the CDR3 reads TGTGCCAGCAAATACCGGGACAGGGGAAAACACGAGCAGTACTTC. Protein sequence: CASKYRDRGKHEQYF.

This clone was counted between two and nine times. The chain employs TRBV7-9 and TRBJ2-1, with 10 bases lining up with TRBD2. The CDR3 sequence is 17 residues long. With V trimmed by 0 bases and J by 6 bases, 8 bases remained unmatched. Germline V gene data show CDR1 as SEHNR and CDR2 as FQNEAQ (reference sequence). CDR3: CASSLARLAGAFNEQFF. Written as DNA, the CDR3 is TGTGCCAGCAGCTTAGCTCGCCTAGCGGGGGCCTTCAATGAGCAGTTCTTC.

The chain joins TRBV10-3 to TRBJ2-7; 8 bases fit TRBD1. CDR3 length: 12 amino acids. Germline V gene lookup returns CDR1 ENHRY and CDR2 SYGVKD. V lost 10 bases, J lost 2 bases, and 4 bases stayed unmatched. The CDR3 region is CATGQGPYEQYF. CDR3 DNA: TGTGCCACCGGACAGGGTCCCTACGAGCAGTACTTC.

This clone was counted once. Within the sample, other DNA sequences also encode this same CDR3. The rearrangement links TRBV7-2 to TRBJ2-5, with TRBD2 matching 10 bases. This CDR3 is built from 14 residues. Unmatched junction bases numbered 3, after V lost 5 bases and J lost 3 bases. CDR1 is SGHTA, CDR2 FQGNSA, per germline. The CDR3 is CASSPGLAEETQYF. The CDR3 DNA sequence: TGTGCCAGCAGCCCCGGACTAGCGGAAGAGACCCAGTACTTC.

The gene calls are TRBV4-1 and TRBJ1-5; 8 bases are shared with TRBD1. V was clipped by 1 base and J by 2 bases; unmatched bases: 4. The CDR3 length is 16 residues. Germline CDR1 reads MGHRA; CDR2 reads YSYEKL. Here the CDR3 DNA reads TGCGCCAGCAGCCAAGCAGGGGGCGCCGGCAATCAGCCCCAGCATTTT. It is translated as CASSQAGGAGNQPQHF.

V usage is TRBV6-1 and J usage is TRBJ1-2, with TRBD1 identical over 10 bases. J was trimmed by 7 bases and V by 7 bases; bases with no gene match: 3. The germline V gene encodes CDR1 MNHNS and CDR2 SASEGT. The CDR3 consists of 12 residues. The CDR3 reads CASTGTGAGYTF. The DNA of the CDR3 is TGTGCCAGCACGGGGACAGGGGCTGGCTACACCTTC.

This chain connects TRBV4-3 to TRBJ1-1; maybe TRBD1 (6 bases). Germline values: CDR1 LGHNA, CDR2 YSLEER. Trimming cost V 3 bases and J 4 bases, with 18 bases left between them. CDR3 length equals 16 residues. The CDR3 loop is CASSHARGAQGTEAFF. For the CDR3, the DNA is TGCGCCAGCAGCCACGCCCGGGGGGCACAGGGCACTGAAGCTTTCTTT.

This chain links TRBV7-6 with TRBJ1-5; no clear D. The CDR3 spans 13 residues. V gave up 1 base and J gave up 6 bases, with 7 bases separating them. CDR1 and CDR2 (germline): SGHVS, FNYEAQ. The CDR3 region has the DNA TGTGCCAGCAGCTTAGACGGTGGTCAGCCCCAGCATTTT. This translates into CASSLDGGQPQHF.

The CDR3 bases are TGTGCCAGCAGCCCCCGGACAGGCGGTCCCTATGGCTACACCTTC. Translated, it gives CASSPRTGGPYGYTF. The chain recombines TRBV5-4 with TRBJ1-2; 7 bases are a match to TRBD1. CDR3 length equals 15 residues. Trimming at V came to 4 bases and at J to 4 bases, leaving 10 bases not matched to a gene. CDR1 and CDR2 from the germline V gene are SGHNT and YYREEE (reference sequence).

Concerning this clone itself: This CDR3 is also generated by other DNA sequences in the sample. This chain joins TRBV29-1 and TRBJ2-7, with D tentatively TRBD1 (6 bases). V lost 6 bases and J 3 bases, leaving 9 bases between the germline ends. CDR1 SQVTM and CDR2 ANQGSEA come from the germline V gene. The CDR3 consists of 11 residues. CDR3 DNA: TGCAGCGTGAAACAGGGCTACGAGCAGTACTTC. This sequence encodes CSVKQGYEQYF.

The J gene is TRBJ1-4, the V gene TRBV19, with D hard to call. The CDR3 extends over 14 amino acids. From germline, CDR1 is LNHDA and CDR2 SQIVND (reference sequence). V lost 7 bases, J lost 8 bases, and 17 bases lay in between. CDR3 region: CASNKGGQREKLFF. The CDR3 DNA reads TGTGCCAGTAACAAGGGCGGGCAGAGGGAAAAACTGTTTTTT.

This clone was picked up a small number of times. Germline and junction disagree at one end, which may indicate a read error. The chain is built from TRBV5-1 and TRBJ2-7, with 16 bases lining up with TRBD2. Germline V gene lookup returns CDR1 SGHRS and CDR2 YFSETQ. The length of the CDR3 is 17 residues. For the CDR3, the DNA is TGCGCCAGCAGCTGGGGACTAGCGGGAGGGCCCTCCAACGAGCAGTACTTC. This translates into CASSWGLAGGPSNEQYF.

The chain joins TRBV11-2 to TRBJ2-5; D remains unclear. Germline CDR1 SGHAT, CDR2 FQNNGV. CDR3 size: 13 residues. Trimming cost V 0 bases and J 4 bases, with 6 bases left between them. Written as DNA, the CDR3 is TGTGCCAGCAGCTTAGATTGGAGAGAGACCCAGTACTTC. Translating it yields CASSLDWRETQYF.

The chain employs TRBV2 and TRBJ2-1, with 10 bases matching TRBD2. Trimming took 6 bases from V and 2 from J; bases not matched to a gene: 4. Germline V lookup: CDR1 SNHLY, CDR2 FYNNEI. The CDR3 contains 15 residues. CDR3 nucleotides: TGTGCCAGCAGCAAAAGCGGGGGGGCCTACAATGAGCAGTTCTTC. It codes for CASSKSGGAYNEQFF. Based on the CDR3 plus reference TRBV2 and TRBJ2-1, the full variable domain is EPEVTQTPSHQVTQMGQEVILRCVPISNHLYFYWYRQILGQKVEFLVSFYNNEISEKSEIFDDQFSVERPDGSNFTLKIRSTKLEDSAMYFCASSKSGGAYNEQFFGPGTRLTVL.

The chain links TRBV19 to TRBJ1-5; the D gene is possibly TRBD1 (6 bases). Trimming shortened V by 10 bases and J by 2 bases, and 15 bases separated the two germline ends. CDR1 is LNHDA and CDR2 is SQIVND in the germline V gene (reference sequence). This CDR3 is 14 amino acids long. The CDR3 bases are TGTGCCACCCGATTGGGGGCTGGCAATCAGCCCCAGCATTTT. Amino acid sequence: CATRLGAGNQPQHF.

The chain combines TRBV28 with TRBJ1-3; 10 bases fit TRBD1. CDR1 and CDR2 from the germline V gene are MDHEN and SYDVKM. CDR3 size: 17 residues. V gave up 6 bases and J gave up 0 bases; unmatched junction bases: 8. This chain's CDR3 is CASSPRDRGFSGNTIYF. The CDR3, as DNA: TGTGCCAGCAGCCCCAGGGACAGGGGATTCTCTGGAAACACCATATATTTT.

V usage is TRBV4-1 and J usage is TRBJ2-1; 10 bases map to TRBD2. V was pared by 5 bases and J by 7 bases, with 2 bases of the junction left unmatched. The CDR3 has 13 residues. Germline V gene lookup returns CDR1 MGHRA and CDR2 YSYEKL. In nucleotides, the CDR3 is TGCGCCAGCAGCTTAGCGGGGGGAAATGAGCAGTTCTTC. Its translation: CASSLAGGNEQFF.

The V gene is TRBV7-9, the J gene TRBJ1-1; D uncertain. V lost 6 bases, J lost 0 bases, and 11 bases lay in between. Germline assignment: CDR1 SEHNR and CDR2 FQNEAQ (reference sequence). CDR3 length equals 14 residues. CDR3 loop: CASSFLLMNTEAFF. CDR3 coding DNA: TGTGCCAGCAGTTTTCTATTGATGAACACTGAAGCTTTCTTT.